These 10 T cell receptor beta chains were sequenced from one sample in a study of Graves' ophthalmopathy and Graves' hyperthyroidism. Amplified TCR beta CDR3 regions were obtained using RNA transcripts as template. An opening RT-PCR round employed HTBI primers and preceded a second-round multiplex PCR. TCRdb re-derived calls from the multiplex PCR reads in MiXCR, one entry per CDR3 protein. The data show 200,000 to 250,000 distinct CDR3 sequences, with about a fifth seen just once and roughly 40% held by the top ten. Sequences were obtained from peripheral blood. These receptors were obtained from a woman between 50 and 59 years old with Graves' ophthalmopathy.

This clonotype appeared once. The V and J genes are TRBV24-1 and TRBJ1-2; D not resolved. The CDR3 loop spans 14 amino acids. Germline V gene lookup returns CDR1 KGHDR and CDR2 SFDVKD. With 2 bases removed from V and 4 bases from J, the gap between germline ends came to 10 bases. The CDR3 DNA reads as TGTGCCACCAGTGATTCGGGGTCCCTCTATGGCTACACCTTC. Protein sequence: CATSDSGSLYGYTF.

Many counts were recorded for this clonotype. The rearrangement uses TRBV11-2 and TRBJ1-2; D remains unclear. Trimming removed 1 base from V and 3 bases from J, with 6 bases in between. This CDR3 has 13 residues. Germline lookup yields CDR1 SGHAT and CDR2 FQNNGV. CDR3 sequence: CASSLGIDYGYTF. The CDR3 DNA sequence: TGTGCCAGCAGCTTAGGGATCGACTATGGCTACACCTTC.

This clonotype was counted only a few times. CDR3 amino acids: CASSLASGKAYEQYF. The CDR3 nucleotides are TGTGCCAGCAGCTTAGCGTCAGGTAAAGCCTACGAGCAGTACTTC. V and J are TRBV7-2 and TRBJ2-7; D is undetermined. Germline V lookup: CDR1 SGHTA, CDR2 FQGNSA. The CDR3 totals 15 residues. V was trimmed by 0 bases and J by 2 bases, leaving 11 bases between them. Full variable domain (remainder filled in from reference TRBV7-2 and TRBJ2-7): GAGVSQSPSNKVTEKGKDVELRCDPISGHTALYWYRQSLGQGLEFLIYFQGNSAPDKSGLPSDRFSAERTGGSVSTLTIQRTQQEDSAVYLCASSLASGKAYEQYFGPGTRLTVT.

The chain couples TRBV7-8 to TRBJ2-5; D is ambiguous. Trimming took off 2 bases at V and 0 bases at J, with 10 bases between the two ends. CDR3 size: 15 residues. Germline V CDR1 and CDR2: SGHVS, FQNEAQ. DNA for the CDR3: TGTGCCAGCAGCTTAAGGCGGACCAACCAAGAGACCCAGTACTTC. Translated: CASSLRRTNQETQYF.

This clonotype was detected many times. The CDR3 here is CACSDFGAGVPGEETQYF. The CDR3 nucleotides are TGTGCCTGCTCTGACTTCGGAGCGGGGGTCCCTGGGGAAGAGACCCAGTACTTC. The chain is built from TRBV30 and TRBJ2-5; 8 positions agree with TRBD2. The V and J ends lost 6 bases and 3 bases, in that order; junction bases with no gene match: 21. This CDR3 is 18 amino acids long. CDR1 is GTSNPN and CDR2 is SVGIG in the germline V gene (reference sequence).

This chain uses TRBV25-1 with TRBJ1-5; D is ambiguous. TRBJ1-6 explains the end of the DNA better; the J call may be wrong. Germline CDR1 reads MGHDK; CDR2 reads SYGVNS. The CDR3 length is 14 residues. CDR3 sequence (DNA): TGTGCCAGCAGTGATTCCGGCCGCCGGTCACCCCTCCACTTT. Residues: CASSDSGRRSPLHF.

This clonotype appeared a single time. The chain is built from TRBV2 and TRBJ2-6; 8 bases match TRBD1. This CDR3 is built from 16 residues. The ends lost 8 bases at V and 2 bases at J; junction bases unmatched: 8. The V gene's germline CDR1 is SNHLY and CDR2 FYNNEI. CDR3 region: CASSTGAGAGANVLTF. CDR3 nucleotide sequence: TGTGCCAGCTCGACAGGGGCGGGCGCTGGGGCCAACGTCCTGACTTTC.

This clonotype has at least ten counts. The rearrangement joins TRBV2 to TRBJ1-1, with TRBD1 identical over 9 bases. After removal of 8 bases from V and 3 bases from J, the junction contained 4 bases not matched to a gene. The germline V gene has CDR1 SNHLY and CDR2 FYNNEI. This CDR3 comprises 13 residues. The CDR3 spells CASVRQGDTEAFF. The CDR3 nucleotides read TGTGCCAGCGTTCGACAGGGGGACACTGAAGCTTTCTTT. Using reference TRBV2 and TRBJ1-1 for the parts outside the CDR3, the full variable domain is EPEVTQTPSHQVTQMGQEVILRCVPISNHLYFYWYRQILGQKVEFLVSFYNNEISEKSEIFDDQFSVERPDGSNFTLKIRSTKLEDSAMYFCASVRQGDTEAFFGQGTRLTVV.

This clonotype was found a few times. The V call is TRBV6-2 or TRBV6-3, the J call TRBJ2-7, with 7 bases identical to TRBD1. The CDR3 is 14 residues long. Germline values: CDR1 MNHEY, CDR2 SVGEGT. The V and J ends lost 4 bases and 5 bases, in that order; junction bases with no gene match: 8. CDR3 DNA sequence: TGTGCCAGCAGTTGGGCGACAGGGACGGACGAGCAGTACTTC. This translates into CASSWATGTDEQYF.

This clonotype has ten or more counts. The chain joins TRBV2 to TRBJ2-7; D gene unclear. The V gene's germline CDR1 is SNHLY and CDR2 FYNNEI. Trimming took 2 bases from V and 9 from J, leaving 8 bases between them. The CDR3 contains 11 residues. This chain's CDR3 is CASSETGSQYF. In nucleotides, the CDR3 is TGTGCCAGCAGTGAAACTGGCTCGCAGTACTTC.